Here is one TCR beta chain with its context. This clonotype has ten or more counts. Its target antigen remains unknown. No much larger clone exists at a distance of one base, and base qualities are not known. Moderately to severely active disease, a Clinical Activity Score of at least 3, a NOSPECS grade of at least 4, and a duration under 3 months were present in ophthalmopathy patients. Patients with uncontrolled infections, other autoimmune diseases, pregnancy or lactation were excluded. Clinical symptoms, serum thyroxine and TRAb, thyroid ultrasound, and orbital computed tomography formed the basis for the diagnoses. PBMCs were separated from under 12 ml of fresh peripheral blood using Ficoll-Paque density gradient centrifugation. Total RNA was extracted with Trizol reagent, and quality was checked on an Agilent 2100 Bioanalyzer. This specimen belongs to a study of T cells in Graves' hyperthyroidism and ophthalmopathy (dated by TCRdb to between 2018 and 2021). Background on the whole study: Peripheral blood samples were taken at the time of initial diagnosis, prior to any treatment. A discovery cohort of roughly 100 patients, 43 with Graves' ophthalmopathy and over 55 with stable Graves' hyperthyroidism, was used to find distinguishing TCR V-J signatures. Prospective prediction of ophthalmopathy was tested in an independent validation cohort consisting of about 19 hyperthyroidism patients and around 17 patients who later progressed to ophthalmopathy. The roughly 94 discovery patients were randomly divided into training and test sets at a 7:3 ratio. In addition, the study compared T-cell repertoires in thyroid tissue and in blood from five or six Graves' hyperthyroidism patients. Following sampling, methimazole starting at 30 mg daily was given to hyperthyroidism patients, and high-dose intravenous methylprednisolone was given to ophthalmopathy patients. The paper reports TCR Vbeta CDR3 sequencing of over 120 peripheral blood samples: 43 ophthalmopathy, about 75 hyperthyroidism and 17 progressor patients.

The paper's findings and limits, for the study overall: Most expanded thyroid clonotypes (frequency above 0.001) were also detected in blood, suggesting blood repertoires may reflect thyroid immune responses. In validation, the model predicted progression to ophthalmopathy a median of approximately 6.6 months before onset, with approximately 71% sensitivity and about 75% specificity. A 13 V-J signature model separated ophthalmopathy from stable hyperthyroidism, with nearly 90% sensitivity and 81.08% specificity in cross-validation and 80%/75% in testing. Sample size was not statistically predetermined, and investigators were not blinded to group allocation.

The TCR beta CDR3 regions were amplified from RNA transcripts. A first-round RT-PCR of the TCR CDR3 used the HTBI primer set with the Qiagen OneStep RT-PCR kit. A second multiplex PCR round built the libraries, followed by size selection and purification. Paired-end sequencing of the libraries was performed with 100 bp reads on an Illumina HiSeq2000. The authors processed their data as follows. SOAPnuke was used to process the raw data, removing reads that contained adapters or uncalled bases, had a mean Phred below 15, or lacked an exact match to the constant primer or identifier. High-quality paired reads were merged using COPE v1.2.5, and each unique nucleotide sequence was defined as a clonotype. Clonotypes were aligned to IMGT TRBV, TRBD and TRBJ reference segments using MiTCR v1.1. Only V-J combinations with frequency above 0.0001, covering about 99% of repertoires, were analysed. A TCS score was defined as the ratio of F50 (clonal expansion) to E x V (chaos), with BLOSUM62-based TCRdist applied between CDR3 peptides within each V-J. Welch's t-statistics and random forest reduced fewer than 600 V-J features to 13, which were used in a naive Bayes classifier (R e1071). In-frame beta chains were kept once TCRdb had trimmed the public reads at Q25 with fastp and called clones with MiXCR. Merged by CDR3 protein, the rows form single entries marked with the most common genes and DNA. In this record, the V and J calls reflect TCRdb's handling and not the investigators' own analysis. The sample table holds 360,000 or so distinct CDR3 sequences, of which 13% to 15% were seen once. Jointly, the top ten make up approximately 19% of the sample.

The TCR was taken from a woman aged 60-75 years with Graves' ophthalmopathy. Specimen: blood.

The CDR3 protein is CASRPLAGDEQYF. The DNA reads as follows: TGTGCCAGCAGACCACTAGCGGGAGACGAGCAGTACTTC. The chain employs TRBV6-1 and TRBJ2-7, with 11 bases matching TRBD2. From the cysteine up to the phenylalanine, the CDR3 has a length of 13 residues. Only CDR3 DNA remains: 39 bases, in frame from the first base. V is trimmed back by 6 bases and J by 5 bases, and the junction contains 3 bases that no gene match accounts for. Looking up the germline V gene yields CDR1 MNHNS and CDR2 SASEGT.